The entry below gives a single T cell receptor (beta chain) sequence along with its context. Its specificity is not known. This entry comes from a study of long-term antiretroviral therapy in people with HIV. Study-wide background: Initial samples were collected about a decade before the 2015 immediate-ART recommendation.

Regarding the study as a whole: Diversity went up after ART and still fell short of transplant donor controls.

Everyone in the study who had HIV was treated in the United States. The trim removed 5 bases at V and 6 bases at J, leaving 7 bases unmatched. This CDR3 contains 15 residues. Germline V gives CDR1 SGHTA, CDR2 FQGTGA. Researchers ran immunoSEQ v3.0 at survey level. Here immunoSEQ multiplex PCR was the method, and the copy in TCRdb shows in-frame clones only, minus some. The sample yields about 41,000 clones, 94% seen once. Sequenced material: unsorted PBMCs, taken roughly 9.4 years after starting antiretroviral therapy. The TCR was taken from a young man with HIV. This rearrangement joins TRBV7-3 to TRBJ2-3; 11 bases are shared with TRBD2. For the CDR3, the DNA is TGTGCCAGCAGCCCAATAGCGGGGGGGCCGGATACGCAGTATTTT. This gives the protein CASSPIAGGPDTQYF.